These 29 T cell receptor beta chains came from one sample sequenced in a study of early T cells in non-severe SARS-CoV-2 infection. MiXCR, run by TCRdb on the 5' RACE reads, gives a single entry per CDR3 protein. The sample includes fewer than 45,000 distinct CDR3 sequences, about 5.6% of them seen just once. The sequencing input was whole blood. These receptors came from an adult who was a healthcare worker with PCR-confirmed SARS-CoV-2 infection or an uninfected control (not recorded which).

By sample share, this clonotype is medium-sized. This rearrangement joins TRBV6-2 or TRBV6-3 to TRBJ1-2, with TRBD1 as a possible D gene (6 bases). Germline loops: CDR1 MNHEY, CDR2 SVGEGT. V was pared by 5 bases and J by 4 bases, with 14 bases between. This CDR3 is built from 14 residues. The CDR3: CASSRDTRFYGYTF. The CDR3 region has the DNA TGTGCCAGCAGTCGGGACACACGGTTCTATGGCTACACCTTC.

Comments on this clonotype: An end of the junction differs from the germline gene, which may be a read error. This chain connects TRBV25-1 to TRBJ2-7; no clear D gene. The CDR3 contains 15 residues. Germline V CDR1 and CDR2: MGHDK, SYGVNS. CDR3 sequence reads: CASSEFGLSVYGQYF. CDR3 sequence (DNA): TGTGCCAGCAGTGAGTTCGGTTTATCTGTCTACGGGCAGTACTTC.

This clonotype was seen at least ten times. The chain employs TRBV19 and TRBJ1-1; possibly TRBD1 for D (5 bases). Between the trimmed V and J ends, which lost 6 bases and 3 bases, there was a span of 11 bases. Germline lookup yields CDR1 LNHDA and CDR2 SQIVND (reference sequence). This CDR3 spans 13 amino acids. The CDR3 nucleotides read TGTGCCAGTAGAATATCCAGGGACACTGAAGCTTTCTTT. This gives the protein CASRISRDTEAFF.

Ten or more counts support this clonotype. The junction and the germline gene differ at one end; a read error may be behind it. The chain recombines TRBV12-3 or TRBV12-4 with TRBJ2-1; the match to TRBD2 covers 8 bases. The CDR3 totals 16 residues. The chain's CDR3 is CASSSRAGGSHNEQFF. The CDR3 DNA follows: TGTGCCAGCAGTTCCCGGGCGGGAGGCTCCCACAATGAGCAGTTCTTC.

This clonotype was detected many times. This chain uses TRBV29-1 with TRBJ1-1, with D possibly matching TRBD1 (5 bases). CDR1 SQVTM and CDR2 ANQGSEA come from the germline V gene. The CDR3 covers 12 residues. Trimming left V 3 bases short and J 10 bases short, with 15 bases between. The DNA for the CDR3 is TGCAGCGTTGAGGGACCGGCGGGGCCAGCTTTCTTT. It is translated as CSVEGPAGPAFF.

This clonotype came up many times. The J gene is TRBJ1-1, the V gene TRBV29-1, with D possibly being TRBD1 (5 bases). The germline V and J ends were trimmed by 6 bases and 1 base, with 15 bases remaining between them. Per germline, CDR1 SQVTM and CDR2 ANQGSEA. This CDR3 is 14 amino acids long. The CDR3 reads CSVGASARNTEAFF. In nucleotides, the CDR3 is TGCAGCGTCGGGGCCTCCGCGAGGAACACTGAAGCTTTCTTT.

Ten or more counts support this clonotype. The chain combines TRBV9 with TRBJ1-1, with 7 bases matching TRBD1. Germline lookup yields CDR1 SGDLS and CDR2 YYNGEE. Germline trimming cut 1 base from V and 3 bases from J; bases unmatched to any gene: 15. CDR3 length: 18 residues. CDR3 bases: TGTGCCAGCAGCGTATCGATCATTACAGGGGACCGACACACTGAAGCTTTCTTT. It specifies CASSVSIITGDRHTEAFF.

Ten or more counts support this clonotype. This rearrangement joins TRBV20-1 to TRBJ2-3; 7 bases fit TRBD1. The CDR3 loop spans 12 amino acids. Germline lookup yields CDR1 DFQATT and CDR2 SNEGSKA (reference sequence). V trimming: 5 bases; J trimming: 2 bases; junction bases outside the gene matches: 1. In nucleotides, the CDR3 is TGCAGTGCTGGGACAGCCACAGATACGCAGTATTTT. Translating it yields CSAGTATDTQYF.

The gene calls are TRBV10-1 and TRBJ2-7, with D perhaps assigned TRBD1 or TRBD2 (5 bases each). Germline V gives CDR1 WNHNN, CDR2 SYGVQD (reference sequence). V was pared by 4 bases and J by 6 bases, with 16 bases between. This CDR3 spans 14 amino acids. The CDR3 reads CASSGAGTGAEQYF. As DNA, the CDR3 is TGCGCCAGCAGTGGTGCAGGGACCGGCGCCGAGCAGTACTTC.

On this clonotype: A junction end diverges from the germline sequence, so it may reflect a read error. This chain connects TRBV7-2 to TRBJ2-5; possible D gene TRBD1, 5 bases. This CDR3 has 14 residues. Germline lookup yields CDR1 SGHTA and CDR2 FQGNSA. DNA for the CDR3: TGTGTCAGCAGCTTCAAGGCAGGGCAAGAGACCCAGTACTTC. This sequence encodes CVSSFKAGQETQYF.

This clonotype was counted ten times or more. This sequence joins TRBV3-1 and TRBJ1-6, with D possibly TRBD1 on 5 matching bases. Deletions cut 6 bases from V and 10 bases from J, with 13 bases between. The germline V gene has CDR1 LGHDT and CDR2 YNNKEL (reference sequence). The CDR3 covers 13 residues. CDR3 in amino acids: CASSRSGESPLHF. CDR3 coding DNA: TGTGCCAGCAGTCGATCGGGGGAATCACCCCTCCACTTT.

This clonotype was detected ten times or more. This sequence joins TRBV7-8 and TRBJ2-5, with D perhaps TRBD1 or TRBD2 (5 bases each). V lost 1 base and J lost 7, with 10 bases in between. The CDR3 covers 13 residues. Germline assignment: CDR1 SGHVS and CDR2 FQNEAQ. CDR3 protein: CASSLEVGGTQYF. The CDR3 nucleotides are TGTGCCAGCAGCTTAGAAGTTGGGGGGACCCAGTACTTC.

In this sample, this clonotype turned up many times. J is TRBJ2-7 and V is TRBV6-5, with 7 nucleotides matching TRBD1. The CDR3 runs to 14 residues. The V and J ends lost 6 bases and 1 base, in that order; junction bases with no gene match: 6. CDR1 and CDR2 (germline): MNHEY, SVGAGI. Written as DNA, the CDR3 is TGTGCCAGCAGACGACAGGGTAGGTCCTACGAGCAGTACTTC. It specifies CASRRQGRSYEQYF.

This clonotype was recorded at least ten times. The V and J genes are TRBV12-5 and TRBJ2-1; 9 bases are shared with TRBD2. The CDR3 sequence is 15 residues long. J was trimmed by 9 bases and V by 3 bases; bases with no gene match: 9. The V gene's germline CDR1 is LGHNT and CDR2 FRNRAP. CDR3 amino acids: CASGLALGLALEQFF. CDR3 DNA sequence: TGTGCTAGTGGTTTAGCCCTGGGACTAGCTCTTGAGCAGTTCTTC.

This clonotype came up many times. V usage is TRBV28 and J usage is TRBJ2-1, with D maybe TRBD2 (6 bases). This CDR3 spans 17 amino acids. CDR1 and CDR2 (germline): MDHEN, SYDVKM. Trimming took off 5 bases at V and 2 bases at J, with 19 bases between the two ends. CDR3 protein: CASSPVSSVFTYNEQFF. CDR3 DNA sequence: TGTGCCAGCAGTCCTGTATCTAGCGTTTTCACCTACAATGAGCAGTTCTTC.

The rearrangement joins TRBV11-2 to TRBJ2-3; D is perhaps TRBD2 (6 bases). Per germline, CDR1 SGHAT and CDR2 FQNNGV. Trimming removed 4 bases from V and 0 bases from J, with 17 bases in between. The CDR3 has 17 amino acids. The CDR3: CASSSWDFSSSTDTQYF. DNA for the CDR3: TGTGCCAGCAGCTCTTGGGACTTCTCGTCTAGCACAGATACGCAGTATTTT. The full variable domain, its missing parts supplied by reference TRBV11-2 and TRBJ2-3, is EAGVAQSPRYKIIEKRQSVAFWCNPISGHATLYWYQQILGQGPKLLIQFQNNGVVDDSQLPKDRFSAERLKGVDSTLKIQPAKLEDSAVYLCASSSWDFSSSTDTQYFGPGTRLTVL.

This clonotype came up many times. The CDR3 sequence is CASSGNMNTEAFF. In DNA form, the CDR3 reads TGTGCCAGCAGCGGGAATATGAACACTGAAGCTTTCTTT. The chain joins TRBV9 to TRBJ1-1, with D unclear. The CDR3 contains 13 residues. The ends were cut back, 3 bases at V and 0 bases at J, with 6 bases in the middle. Germline V gives CDR1 SGDLS, CDR2 YYNGEE.

The gene calls are TRBV5-1 and TRBJ2-1, with D tentatively TRBD1 (6 bases). CDR3 length: 13 amino acids. V lost 4 bases and J 3 bases, leaving 8 bases between the germline ends. In germline, CDR1 is SGHRS, CDR2 YFSETQ. CDR3 in DNA: TGCGCCAGCAGCCCGGACAGCTACAATGAGCAGTTCTTC. Protein product: CASSPDSYNEQFF.

This clonotype showed up many times. The chain is built from TRBV13 and TRBJ2-3; no firm D call. V lost 0 bases and J 4 bases, leaving 20 bases between the germline ends. The CDR3 consists of 18 residues. The germline CDR1 and CDR2 sequences are PRHDT and FYEKMQ (reference sequence). The CDR3 DNA is TGTGCCAGCAGCTTAGGGCCCGGGTCAGGTCTCGTCGCAGATACGCAGTATTTT. Amino acid sequence: CASSLGPGSGLVADTQYF.

This clonotype appeared many times. This rearrangement joins TRBV3-1 to TRBJ2-7; 9 nucleotides align to TRBD2. Trimming took 4 bases from V and 6 from J; bases not matched to a gene: 7. The CDR3 spans 14 residues. Germline V gene sequence: CDR1 LGHDT, CDR2 YNNKEL (reference sequence). CDR3 amino acids: CASSLGLAPLEQYF. Here the CDR3 DNA reads TGTGCCAGCAGCCTTGGACTAGCGCCGCTCGAGCAGTACTTC.

The CDR3 nucleotides read TGTGCCACCAGCAGAGAAGGACAGGGATACGAGCAGTACTTC. Protein: CATSREGQGYEQYF. The V and J genes are TRBV15 and TRBJ2-7; 8 nucleotides match TRBD1. The length of the CDR3 is 14 residues. Germline CDR1 and CDR2: LNHNV and YYDKDF (reference sequence). The trim removed 0 bases at V and 4 bases at J, leaving 2 bases unmatched.

This chain links TRBV30 with TRBJ2-7; 8 positions agree with TRBD1. V shed 2 bases and J 2 bases; nucleotides not matched to a gene: 5. Germline assignment: CDR1 GTSNPN and CDR2 SVGIG (reference sequence). This CDR3 has 14 amino acids. DNA of the CDR3: TGTGCCTGGAGTCCCGGGACAGGAACCTACGAGCAGTACTTC. Amino acid sequence: CAWSPGTGTYEQYF.

This clonotype has ten or more counts. V and J are TRBV6-1 and TRBJ2-5; TRBD2 aligns across 12 bases. The germline CDR1 and CDR2 sequences are MNHNS and SASEGT. V was pared by 3 bases and J by 3 bases, with 5 bases of the junction left unmatched. This CDR3 contains 16 residues. CDR3 residues: CASSDYRLAGEETQYF. The DNA for the CDR3 is TGTGCCAGCAGTGACTACCGACTAGCGGGAGAAGAGACCCAGTACTTC.

This clonotype has more than one count but fewer than ten. The rearrangement joins TRBV7-8 to TRBJ1-2; D might be TRBD1 (6 bases). The V and J ends lost 5 bases and 3 bases respectively, with 13 bases between them. The germline CDR1 and CDR2 sequences are SGHVS and FQNEAQ. The length of the CDR3 is 14 residues. The CDR3 loop reads CASSGGADYYGYTF. The CDR3 DNA sequence: TGTGCCAGCAGCGGGGGGGCGGATTACTATGGCTACACCTTC.

This clonotype was recorded many times. The chain carries TRBV5-1 and TRBJ2-7, with a weak D call TRBD1 (6 bases). V was clipped by 0 bases and J by 5 bases, with 12 bases between them. The CDR3 has 14 amino acids. CDR1 is SGHRS, CDR2 YFSETQ, per germline. The DNA for the CDR3 is TGCGCCAGCAGCTTGGAGGGGGAAAGAAACGAGCAGTACTTC. Translation: CASSLEGERNEQYF.

This clonotype was observed many times. V gene TRBV20-1 combines with J gene TRBJ2-7; D might be TRBD2 (5 bases). The V gene's germline CDR1 is DFQATT and CDR2 SNEGSKA (reference sequence). This CDR3 has 15 amino acids. The V gene lost 5 bases and the J gene lost 3 bases, with 20 bases spanning the gap. CDR3 bases: TGCAGTGCTCTTGGAGCGGCGGTAGGGAGCTACGAGCAGTACTTC. This encodes CSALGAAVGSYEQYF.

This clonotype has just one count. This rearrangement joins TRBV19 to TRBJ2-5; 8 bases are a match to TRBD1. V lost 5 bases to trimming and J lost 5 bases; unmatched junction nucleotides: 16. CDR1 and CDR2 from the germline V gene are LNHDA and SQIVND (reference sequence). The CDR3 totals 17 residues. CDR3 nucleotide sequence: TGTGCCAGTAGTTACAACCGAAGCCGGGACAGGAGGGAGACCCAGTACTTC. Protein: CASSYNRSRDRRETQYF.

The chain employs TRBV12-3 or TRBV12-4 and TRBJ2-7, with 8 bases matching TRBD2. J lost 1 base, V lost 4 bases, and 3 bases had no gene match. This CDR3 is 14 amino acids long. The CDR3: CASSWTSRSYEQYF. The CDR3 coding sequence is TGTGCCAGCAGTTGGACTAGCCGGTCCTACGAGCAGTACTTC.

There are a few counts of this clonotype. This rearrangement joins TRBV20-1 to TRBJ2-5; D is perhaps TRBD2 (7 bases). The CDR3 contains 13 residues. The germline CDR1 and CDR2 sequences are DFQATT and SNEGSKA (reference sequence). Trimming cost V 6 bases and J 4 bases, with 15 bases left between them. CDR3 residues: CSAQRGGPETQYF. The DNA of the CDR3 is TGCAGTGCCCAGAGGGGGGGCCCAGAGACCCAGTACTTC.